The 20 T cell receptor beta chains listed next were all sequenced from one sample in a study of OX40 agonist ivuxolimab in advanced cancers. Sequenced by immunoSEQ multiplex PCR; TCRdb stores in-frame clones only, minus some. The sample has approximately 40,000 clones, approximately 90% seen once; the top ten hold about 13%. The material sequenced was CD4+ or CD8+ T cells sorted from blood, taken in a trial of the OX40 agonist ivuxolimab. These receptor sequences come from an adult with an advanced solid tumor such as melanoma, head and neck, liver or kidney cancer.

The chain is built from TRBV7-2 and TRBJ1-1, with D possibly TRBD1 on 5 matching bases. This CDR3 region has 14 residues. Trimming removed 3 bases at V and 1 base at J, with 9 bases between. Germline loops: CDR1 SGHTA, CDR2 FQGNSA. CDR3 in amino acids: CASSFNGQNTEAFF. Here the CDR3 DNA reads TGTGCCAGCAGCTTCAATGGACAGAACACTGAAGCTTTCTTT. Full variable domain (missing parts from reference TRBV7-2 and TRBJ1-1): GAGVSQSPSNKVTEKGKDVELRCDPISGHTALYWYRQSLGQGLEFLIYFQGNSAPDKSGLPSDRFSAERTGGSVSTLTIQRTQQEDSAVYLCASSFNGQNTEAFFGQGTRLTVV.

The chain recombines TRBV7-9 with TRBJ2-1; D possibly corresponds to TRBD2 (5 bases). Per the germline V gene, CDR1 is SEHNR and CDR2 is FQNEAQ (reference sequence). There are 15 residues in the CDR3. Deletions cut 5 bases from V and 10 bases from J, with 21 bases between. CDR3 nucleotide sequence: TGTGCCAGCAGCCCGCCGGCGCGGGTGGTAGCGGAGCAGTTCTTC. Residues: CASSPPARVVAEQFF. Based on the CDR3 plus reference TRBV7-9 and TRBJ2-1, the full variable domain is DTGVSQNPRHKITKRGQNVTFRCDPISEHNRLYWYRQTLGQGPEFLTYFQNEAQLEKSRLLSDRFSAERPKGSFSTLEIQRTEQGDSAMYLCASSPPARVVAEQFFGPGTRLTVL.

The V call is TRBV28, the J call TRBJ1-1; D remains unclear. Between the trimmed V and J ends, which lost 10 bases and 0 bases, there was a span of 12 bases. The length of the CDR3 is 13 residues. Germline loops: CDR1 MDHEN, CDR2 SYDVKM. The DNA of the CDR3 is TGTGCCACCTGTCGGGTTATGAACACTGAAGCTTTCTTT. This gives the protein CATCRVMNTEAFF. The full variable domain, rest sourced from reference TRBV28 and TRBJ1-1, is DVKVTQSSRYLVKRTGEKVFLECVQDMDHENMFWYRQDPGLGLRLIYFSYDVKMKEKGDIPEGYSVSREKKERFSLILESASTNQTSMYLCATCRVMNTEAFFGQGTRLTVV.

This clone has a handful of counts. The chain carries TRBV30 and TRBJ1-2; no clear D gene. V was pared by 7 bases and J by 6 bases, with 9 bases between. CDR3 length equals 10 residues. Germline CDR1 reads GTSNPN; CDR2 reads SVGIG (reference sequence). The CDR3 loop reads CASVRNGYTF. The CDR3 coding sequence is TGTGCCTCCGTGAGGAATGGCTACACCTTC.

The CDR3 sequence: CSVEDLGSETQYF. In DNA, the CDR3 is TGCAGCGTTGAAGATCTTGGGAGCGAGACCCAGTACTTC. The J gene is TRBJ2-5, the V gene TRBV29-1, with D possibly TRBD2 on 5 matching bases. Germline V gene data show CDR1 as SQVTM and CDR2 as ANQGSEA. The V end lost 0 bases, the J end lost 5 bases, and 10 bases lay between the germline ends. This CDR3 spans 13 amino acids.

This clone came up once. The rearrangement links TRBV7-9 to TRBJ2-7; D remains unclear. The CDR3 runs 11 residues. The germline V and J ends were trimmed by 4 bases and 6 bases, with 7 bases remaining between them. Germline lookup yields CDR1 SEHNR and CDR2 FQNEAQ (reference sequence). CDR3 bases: TGTGCCAGCAGCTCTGGTATCGAGCAGTACTTC. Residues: CASSSGIEQYF.

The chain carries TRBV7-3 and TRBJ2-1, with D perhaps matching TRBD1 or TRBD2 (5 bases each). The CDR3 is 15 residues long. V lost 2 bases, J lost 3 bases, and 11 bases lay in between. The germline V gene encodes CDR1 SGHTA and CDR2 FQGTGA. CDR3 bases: TGTGCCAGCAGCTTATTTAGGGGAGACTACAATGAGCAGTTCTTC. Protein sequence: CASSLFRGDYNEQFF.

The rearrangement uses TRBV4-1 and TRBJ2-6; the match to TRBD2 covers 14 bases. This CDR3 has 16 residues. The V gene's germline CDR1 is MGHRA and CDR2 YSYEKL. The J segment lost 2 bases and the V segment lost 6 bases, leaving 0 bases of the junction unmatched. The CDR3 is CASRGLAGAGANVLTF. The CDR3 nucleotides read TGCGCCAGCAGGGGACTAGCGGGAGCTGGGGCCAACGTCCTGACTTTC.

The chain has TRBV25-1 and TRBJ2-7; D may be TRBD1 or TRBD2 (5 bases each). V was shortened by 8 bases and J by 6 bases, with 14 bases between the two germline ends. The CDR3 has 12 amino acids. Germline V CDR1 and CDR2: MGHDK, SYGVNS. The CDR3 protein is CASGRDGSEQYF. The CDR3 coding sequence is TGTGCCAGCGGCCGGGACGGCAGCGAGCAGTACTTC.

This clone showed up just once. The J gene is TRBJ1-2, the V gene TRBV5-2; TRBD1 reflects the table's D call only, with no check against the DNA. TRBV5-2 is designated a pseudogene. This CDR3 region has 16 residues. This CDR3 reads CASSKTLGQLDYGYTF. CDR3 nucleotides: TGTGCCAGCAGCAAGACACTAGGACAGTTGGACTATGGCTACACCTTC.

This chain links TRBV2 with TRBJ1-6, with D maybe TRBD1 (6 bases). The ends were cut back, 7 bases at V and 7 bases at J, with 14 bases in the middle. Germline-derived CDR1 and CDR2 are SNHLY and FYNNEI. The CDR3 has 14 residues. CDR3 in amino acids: CASNREGGNSPLHF. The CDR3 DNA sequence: TGTGCCAGCAACAGGGAGGGGGGGAATTCACCCCTCCACTTT.

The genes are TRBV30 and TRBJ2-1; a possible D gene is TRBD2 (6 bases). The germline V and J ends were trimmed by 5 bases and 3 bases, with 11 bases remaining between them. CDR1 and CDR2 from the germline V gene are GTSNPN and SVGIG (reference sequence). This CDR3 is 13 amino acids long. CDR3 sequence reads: CAWARGGYNEQFF. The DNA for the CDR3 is TGTGCCTGGGCACGGGGAGGCTACAATGAGCAGTTCTTC.

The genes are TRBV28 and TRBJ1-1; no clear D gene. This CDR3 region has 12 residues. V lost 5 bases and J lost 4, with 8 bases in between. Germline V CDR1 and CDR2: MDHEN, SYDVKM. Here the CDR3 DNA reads TGTGCCAGCAGTATGTGGGGCACTGAAGCTTTCTTT. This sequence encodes CASSMWGTEAFF.

CDR3 DNA: TGTGCCAGCCGCCGGGGGGACCAAGAGACCCAGTACTTC. Protein product: CASRRGDQETQYF. This chain joins TRBV7-9 and TRBJ2-5, with 7 nucleotides matching TRBD2. CDR1 SEHNR and CDR2 FQNEAQ come from the germline V gene (reference sequence). This CDR3 comprises 13 residues. J lost 0 bases, V lost 8 bases, and 3 bases had no gene match.

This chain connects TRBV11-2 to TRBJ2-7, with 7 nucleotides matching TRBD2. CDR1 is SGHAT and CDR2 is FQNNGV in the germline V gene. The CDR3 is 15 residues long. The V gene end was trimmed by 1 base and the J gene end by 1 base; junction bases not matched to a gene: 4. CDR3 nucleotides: TGTGCCAGCAGCTTAGGCCTAGCGGTTTCCTACGAGCAGTACTTC. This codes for CASSLGLAVSYEQYF.

CDR3 nucleotide sequence: TGCAGCGTTGAGGGACAGGGGCACACTGAAGCTTTCTTT. Translated, it gives CSVEGQGHTEAFF. The chain carries TRBV29-1 and TRBJ1-1; 10 nucleotides match TRBD1. CDR1 and CDR2 (germline): SQVTM, ANQGSEA. Trimming at V came to 3 bases and at J to 3 bases, leaving 1 base not matched to a gene. The CDR3 totals 13 residues.

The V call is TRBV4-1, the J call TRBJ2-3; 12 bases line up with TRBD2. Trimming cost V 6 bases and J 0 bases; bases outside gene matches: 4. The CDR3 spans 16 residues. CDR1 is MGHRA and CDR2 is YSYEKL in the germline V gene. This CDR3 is CASSRTSGASTDTQYF. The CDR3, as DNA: TGCGCCAGCAGTCGGACTAGCGGGGCTAGCACAGATACGCAGTATTTT.

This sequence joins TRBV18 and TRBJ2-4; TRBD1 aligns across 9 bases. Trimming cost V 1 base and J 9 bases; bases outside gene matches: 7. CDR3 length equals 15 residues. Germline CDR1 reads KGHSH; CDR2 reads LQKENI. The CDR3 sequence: CASSPQGQGYSIQYF. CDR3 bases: TGTGCCAGCTCACCACAGGGACAGGGTTACAGCATTCAGTACTTC.

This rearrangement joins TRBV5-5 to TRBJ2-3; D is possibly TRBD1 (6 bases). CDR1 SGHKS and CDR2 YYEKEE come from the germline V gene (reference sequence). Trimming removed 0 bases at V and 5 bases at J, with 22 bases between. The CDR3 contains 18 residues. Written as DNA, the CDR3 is TGTGCCAGCAGCTTGGCCTGGGAAGTGGGGGCGCGTGGAGATACGCAGTATTTT. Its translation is CASSLAWEVGARGDTQYF.

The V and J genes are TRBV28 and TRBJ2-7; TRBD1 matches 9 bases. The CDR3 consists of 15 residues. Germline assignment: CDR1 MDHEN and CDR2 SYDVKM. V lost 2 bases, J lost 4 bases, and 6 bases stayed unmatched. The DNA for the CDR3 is TGTGCCAGCAGTTTAGGAACAGGGGGCTTGTACGAGCAGTACTTC. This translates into CASSLGTGGLYEQYF.